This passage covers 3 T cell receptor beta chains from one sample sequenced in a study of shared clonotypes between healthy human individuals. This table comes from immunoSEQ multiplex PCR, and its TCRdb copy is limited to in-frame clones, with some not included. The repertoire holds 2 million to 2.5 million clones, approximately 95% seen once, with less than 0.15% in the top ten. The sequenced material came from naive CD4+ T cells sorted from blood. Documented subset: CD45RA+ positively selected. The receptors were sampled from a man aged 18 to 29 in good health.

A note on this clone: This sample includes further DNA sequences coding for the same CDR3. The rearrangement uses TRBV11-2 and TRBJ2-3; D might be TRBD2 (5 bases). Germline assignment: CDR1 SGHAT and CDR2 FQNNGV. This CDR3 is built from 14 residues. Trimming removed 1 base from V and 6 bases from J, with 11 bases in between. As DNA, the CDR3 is TGTGCCAGCAGCTTAGGGCTAGCAGGTGATACGCAGTATTTT. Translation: CASSLGLAGDTQYF.

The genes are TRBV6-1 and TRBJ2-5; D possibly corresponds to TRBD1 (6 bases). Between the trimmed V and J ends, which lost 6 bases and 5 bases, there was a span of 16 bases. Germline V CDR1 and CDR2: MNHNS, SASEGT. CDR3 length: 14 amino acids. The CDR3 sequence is CASRSQGFRETQYF. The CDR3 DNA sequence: TGTGCCAGCAGATCACAGGGATTCCGGGAGACCCAGTACTTC.

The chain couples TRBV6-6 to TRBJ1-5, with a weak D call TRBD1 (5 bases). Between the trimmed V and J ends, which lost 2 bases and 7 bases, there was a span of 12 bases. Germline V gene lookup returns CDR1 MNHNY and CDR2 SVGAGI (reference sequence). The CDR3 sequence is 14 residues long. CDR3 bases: TGTGCCAGCAGTTACGGGGACCTCGGACAGCCCCAGCATTTT. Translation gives CASSYGDLGQPQHF.